This T cell receptor beta chain came from a study of cytomegalovirus exposure and HLA in healthy donors. Overall study results and limits: It was about 150 TCR beta chains that were listed as cytomegalovirus-associated.

Trimming removed 1 base at V and 5 bases at J, with 8 bases between. CDR1 is MNHEY and CDR2 is SVGAGI in the germline V gene. This CDR3 has 13 residues. Concerning this clone: Its specificity is unknown.

Use of 60 Vbeta and 13 Jbeta primers characterized the PCR. Measured with immunoSEQ multiplex PCR; TCRdb has only the in-frame clones, and not every one. The repertoire consists of over 85,000 clones, with approximately 82% occurring once and the leading ten covering 2% to 3%. The sequenced sample consisted of PBMCs. This clonotype was obtained from a man between 40 and 49 years old in good health and CMV-seronegative. The chain links TRBV6-5 to TRBJ1-1, with D perhaps TRBD1 (6 bases). Here the CDR3 DNA reads TGTGCCAGCAGTTACTGGGACACAACTGAAGCTTTCTTT. Its protein is CASSYWDTTEAFF.